The clone carrying this T cell receptor (beta chain) was seen a handful of times. The data belong to a study of T-cell memory formation after mild COVID-19. Germline values: CDR1 SEHNR, CDR2 FQNEAQ (reference sequence). The CDR3 length is 15 residues. V was trimmed by 5 bases and J by 5 bases, leaving 18 bases between them. Each CDR3 protein is one row after TCRdb ran MiXCR on the 5' RACE reads. This table has 400,000 or so distinct CDR3 sequences, around 20% appearing once. The chain couples TRBV7-9 to TRBJ1-1; tentative D call: TRBD1 (5 bases). The specimen sequenced was PBMCs or a T cell subset sorted from them (not recorded which). This clonotype originated in an adult woman who had mild COVID-19 (a few samples of this study predate the infection). Cell type and time point are not known. The CDR3 nucleotides read TGTGCCAGCAGCGGAGGTAATGAACGGGGGACTGAAGCTTTCTTT. Translating gives CASSGGNERGTEAFF.